Each of the 11 T cell receptor beta chains below was sequenced from the same sample in a study of blood T cell repertoires in COVID-19 (dated by TCRdb to 2020 to 2022). The receptor library was made with the immunoSEQ multiplex PCR assay. Held by TCRdb, this immuneACCESS table contains in-frame sequences only and omits some clones. Under half of the omission traces to an unresolved V gene where checked; the cause of the rest is unknown. Within this sample are about 77,000 clones, with about 88% of them counted one time only. The top ten hold approximately 15% of the sample. Sequencing was carried out using peripheral blood. The receptors originated from a woman of 80 years or more with active or convalescent COVID-19.

CDR3 residues: CASSQTSGGSSEQFF. The CDR3 coding sequence is TGTGCCAGCAGCCAGACTAGCGGGGGAAGCAGTGAGCAGTTCTTC. V gene TRBV4-2 combines with J gene TRBJ2-1, with 12 nucleotides matching TRBD2. V lost 3 bases to trimming and J lost 9 bases; unmatched junction nucleotides: 6. The CDR3 has 15 residues. Germline V gene lookup returns CDR1 LGHNA and CDR2 YNFKEQ.

This chain links TRBV18 with TRBJ1-1, with D possibly matching TRBD1 (6 bases). The ends were cut back, 2 bases at V and 4 bases at J, with 17 bases in the middle. Germline assignment: CDR1 KGHSH and CDR2 LQKENI. The length of the CDR3 is 16 residues. The CDR3 loop is CASSPTGPGAGTEAFF. CDR3 nucleotide sequence: TGTGCCAGCTCACCAACAGGCCCAGGGGCTGGCACTGAAGCTTTCTTT.

The chain combines TRBV9 with TRBJ2-1; D gene ambiguous. This CDR3 has 16 amino acids. V was trimmed by 4 bases and J by 0 bases, leaving 14 bases between them. Germline values: CDR1 SGDLS, CDR2 YYNGEE. Here the CDR3 reads CASSPPVTYSYNEQFF. CDR3 sequence (DNA): TGTGCCAGCAGCCCGCCGGTAACTTACTCCTACAATGAGCAGTTCTTC.

The chain uses TRBV6-2 or TRBV6-3 and TRBJ2-5; maybe TRBD2 (5 bases). The germline V gene encodes CDR1 MNHEY and CDR2 SVGEGT. The CDR3 runs to 12 residues. The V gene lost 2 bases and the J gene lost 5 bases, with 6 bases spanning the gap. The CDR3 reads CASSYAGETQYF. CDR3 in DNA: TGTGCCAGCAGTTACGCGGGTGAGACCCAGTACTTC.

This rearrangement joins TRBV6-8 to TRBJ1-5; 7 positions match TRBD1. Germline V gene sequence: CDR1 MNHGY, CDR2 SAAAGT. There are 14 residues in the CDR3. Unmatched junction bases numbered 8, after V lost 7 bases and J lost 5 bases. CDR3 residues: CASIPDREHQPQHF. The CDR3 DNA is TGTGCCAGCATTCCCGACAGGGAGCATCAGCCCCAGCATTTT.

This chain joins TRBV28 and TRBJ1-2, with a weak D call TRBD1 (5 bases). Germline loops: CDR1 MDHEN, CDR2 SYDVKM. Trimming took off 2 bases at V and 6 bases at J, with 13 bases between the two ends. This CDR3 region has 14 residues. The CDR3 spells CASSLNVGEDGYTF. CDR3 bases: TGTGCCAGCAGTTTAAACGTGGGGGAGGATGGCTACACCTTC.

The chain couples TRBV27 to TRBJ2-7; 11 bases align to TRBD2. With 2 bases clipped from V and 4 bases from J, the junction kept 4 bases outside the gene matches. Germline V CDR1 and CDR2: MNHEY, SMNVEV (reference sequence). CDR3 length: 15 residues. This CDR3 is CASSLTGTSGYEQYF. In DNA form, the CDR3 reads TGTGCCAGCAGTTTAACCGGGACTAGCGGTTACGAGCAGTACTTC.

The chain combines TRBV7-6 with TRBJ1-4; D call uncertain. This CDR3 has 13 residues. The V end lost 5 bases, the J end lost 8 bases, and 12 bases lay between the germline ends. The V gene's germline CDR1 is SGHVS and CDR2 FNYEAQ. The CDR3 nucleotides are TGTGCCAGCAGCCATCTAACGCCGGAAAAACTGTTTTTT. Its translation: CASSHLTPEKLFF.

The genes are TRBV6-4 and TRBJ2-2; 8 positions match TRBD1. Germline V CDR1 and CDR2: MRHNA, SNTAGT. V shed 8 bases and J 1 base; nucleotides not matched to a gene: 6. This CDR3 has 15 residues. CDR3 sequence (DNA): TGTGCCAGCCCTTCGGACAGGGTGAACACCGGGGAGCTGTTTTTT. The encoded protein is CASPSDRVNTGELFF.

This chain uses TRBV6-2 or TRBV6-3 with TRBJ1-1, with 8 bases matching TRBD1. Losses at the gene ends were 2 bases for V and 1 base for J; bases not matched to a gene: 9. Per the germline V gene, CDR1 is MNHEY and CDR2 is SVGEGT. The CDR3 spans 17 residues. CDR3 in amino acids: CASSYGPTGGENTEAFF. CDR3 sequence (DNA): TGTGCCAGCAGTTACGGGCCAACAGGGGGGGAGAACACTGAAGCTTTCTTT.

The chain uses TRBV7-2 and TRBJ1-2; TRBD1 matches at 8 bases. J was trimmed by 0 bases and V by 5 bases; bases with no gene match: 5. The CDR3 extends over 15 amino acids. CDR1 and CDR2 from the germline V gene are SGHTA and FQGNSA. The CDR3 sequence is CASSVGTGPNYGYTF. For the CDR3, the DNA is TGTGCCAGCAGCGTCGGGACAGGTCCTAACTATGGCTACACCTTC.